The 25 T cell receptor beta chains presented below share a single source sample, sequenced in a study of cytomegalovirus exposure and HLA in healthy donors listed by TCRdb under 2017. Libraries were made using the immunoSEQ multiplex PCR assay. For the multiplex PCR, a mixture combining 60 forward primers for TCR Vbeta segments and 13 reverse primers for TCR Jbeta segments was used. TCRdb took over this immuneACCESS table, retaining in-frame rearrangements with V and J assigned. Such tables are incomplete; in checked studies, under half of the missing clones stem from an unresolved V gene, and the remainder is unexplained. Per the sample table, the count is tens of thousands of clones. In total, the top ten clones hold 1.3% to 1.5% of the sample. The sample comprised PBMCs. The origin of the receptors is a woman aged 55-75 years in good health and CMV-seronegative.

This rearrangement joins TRBV19 to TRBJ2-7, with D uncertain. CDR1 is LNHDA and CDR2 is SQIVND in the germline V gene (reference sequence). The CDR3 is 14 amino acids. The germline V and J ends were trimmed by 3 bases and 0 bases, with 9 bases remaining between them. The CDR3 spells CASSMLVASYEQYF. The CDR3 DNA sequence: TGTGCCAGTAGTATGCTTGTAGCCTCCTACGAGCAGTACTTC. Supplemented by reference TRBV19 and TRBJ2-7, the full variable domain reads DGGITQSPKYLFRKEGQNVTLSCEQNLNHDAMYWYRQDPGQGLRLIYYSQIVNDFQKGDIAEGYSVSREKKESFPLTVTSAQKNPTAFYLCASSMLVASYEQYFGPGTRLTVT.

The rearrangement links TRBV6-5 to TRBJ1-1; D gene ambiguous. This CDR3 contains 15 residues. In germline, CDR1 is MNHEY, CDR2 SVGAGI. The V end was cut by 3 bases, the J end by 4 bases, with 15 bases between. CDR3 sequence: CASSYTGRSGTEAFF. Written as DNA, the CDR3 is TGTGCCAGCAGTTATACCGGCAGGAGCGGCACTGAAGCTTTCTTT.

The rearrangement joins TRBV30 to TRBJ2-7; D is perhaps TRBD1 (5 bases). This CDR3 has 15 amino acids. Germline V gene data show CDR1 as GTSNPN and CDR2 as SVGIG (reference sequence). V was pared by 2 bases and J by 0 bases, with 14 bases between. CDR3 DNA sequence: TGTGCCTGGAGTCGTTTCCGACAGCTCTCCTACGAGCAGTACTTC. It encodes CAWSRFRQLSYEQYF.

V gene TRBV5-4 combines with J gene TRBJ2-2; unclear D gene. V lost 6 bases and J lost 4, with 10 bases in between. The germline V gene encodes CDR1 SGHNT and CDR2 YYREEE (reference sequence). The CDR3 consists of 13 residues. The DNA for the CDR3 is TGTGCCAGCATCCCGCTGGCCACCGGGGAGCTGTTTTTT. Translating gives CASIPLATGELFF. Looking up the rest from reference TRBV5-4 and TRBJ2-2 gives the full variable domain: ETGVTQSPTHLIKTRGQQVTLRCSSQSGHNTVSWYQQALGQGPQFIFQYYREEENGRGNFPPRFSGLQFPNYSSELNVNALELDDSALYLCASIPLATGELFFGEGSRLTVL.

The J gene is TRBJ2-1, the V gene TRBV11-3; unclear D gene. CDR3 length: 13 residues. Deletions cut 5 bases from V and 6 bases from J, with 11 bases between. The germline V gene encodes CDR1 SGHNT and CDR2 YENEEA. CDR3 nucleotide sequence: TGTGCCAGCAGCCCCCGATTCAGCAATGAGCAGTTCTTC. It is translated as CASSPRFSNEQFF. Looking up the rest from reference TRBV11-3 and TRBJ2-1 gives the full variable domain: EAGVVQSPRYKIIEKKQPVAFWCNPISGHNTLYWYLQNLGQGPELLIRYENEEAVDDSQLPKDRFSAERLKGVDSTLKIQPAELGDSAVYLCASSPRFSNEQFFGPGTRLTVL.

CDR3 nucleotides: TGTGCCAGCAGACCCGGGACTAGCGAATACAATGAGCAGTTCTTC. It codes for CASRPGTSEYNEQFF. The J gene is TRBJ2-1, the V gene TRBV5-4, with TRBD2 matching over 10 bases. In germline, CDR1 is SGHNT, CDR2 YYREEE (reference sequence). CDR3 size: 15 residues. V was clipped by 5 bases and J by 4 bases; unmatched bases: 6.

The rearrangement uses TRBV18 and TRBJ2-3, with TRBD2 matching 14 bases. Germline CDR1 is KGHSH and CDR2 is LQKENI. The V gene end was trimmed by 1 base and the J gene end by 5 bases; junction bases not matched to a gene: 8. The CDR3 covers 18 residues. CDR3 DNA: TGTGCCAGCTCACCACTTGGACTAGCGGGAGGAACCGTAGATACGCAGTATTTT. Residues: CASSPLGLAGGTVDTQYF. Using reference TRBV18 and TRBJ2-3 for the parts outside the CDR3, the full variable domain is NAGVMQNPRHLVRRRGQEARLRCSPMKGHSHVYWYRQLPEEGLKFMVYLQKENIIDESGMPKERFSAEFPKEGPSILRIQQVVRGDSAAYFCASSPLGLAGGTVDTQYFGPGTRLTVL.

V usage is TRBV5-1 and J usage is TRBJ1-6, with no clear D. V was clipped by 4 bases and J by 8 bases, with 13 bases between them. Germline V gene sequence: CDR1 SGHRS, CDR2 YFSETQ. There are 14 residues in the CDR3. In DNA, the CDR3 is TGCGCCAGCAGCCCCTTTGCTCGGGATTCACCCCTCCACTTT. It is translated as CASSPFARDSPLHF.

This chain connects TRBV28 to TRBJ2-7, with TRBD1 identical over 7 bases. The germline V gene encodes CDR1 MDHEN and CDR2 SYDVKM. This CDR3 region has 15 residues. After removal of 3 bases from V and 3 bases from J, the junction contained 8 bases not matched to a gene. The CDR3 DNA reads as TGTGCCAGCAGTTTGGAAACAGGGGCTTACTACGAGCAGTACTTC. Translated, it gives CASSLETGAYYEQYF.

V is TRBV28 and J is TRBJ2-1, with 12 bases aligning to TRBD2. CDR3 length: 14 residues. Germline CDR1 is MDHEN and CDR2 is SYDVKM. Trimming removed 8 bases from V and 8 bases from J; junction bases left unmatched: 7. The CDR3 reads CASFRLAGADEQFF. The CDR3 DNA is TGTGCCAGCTTCCGACTAGCGGGAGCCGATGAGCAGTTCTTC.

J is TRBJ1-2 and V is TRBV7-9; D might be TRBD1 (6 bases). Trimming pared 1 base from V and 4 bases from J, leaving 10 bases between. CDR1 is SEHNR and CDR2 is FQNEAQ in the germline V gene (reference sequence). The CDR3 is 14 residues long. CDR3 DNA sequence: TGTGCCAGCAGCTTAGGACAGGACGTCTATGGCTACACCTTC. Translating gives CASSLGQDVYGYTF.

The V call is TRBV19, the J call TRBJ2-3, with 14 bases identical to TRBD2. The CDR3 has 19 residues. Germline CDR1 LNHDA, CDR2 SQIVND (reference sequence). The V segment lost 4 bases and the J segment 1 base; nucleotides outside the gene matches: 10. The CDR3 DNA reads as TGTGCCAGTAGTAAAAGGACTAGCGGGAGGTTGGGGGGCACAGATACGCAGTATTTT. Protein: CASSKRTSGRLGGTDTQYF.

This sequence joins TRBV9 and TRBJ2-5; 7 nucleotides agree with TRBD1. After removal of 4 bases from V and 1 base from J, the junction contained 4 bases not matched to a gene. The germline V gene encodes CDR1 SGDLS and CDR2 YYNGEE. CDR3 length: 14 residues. The CDR3 DNA is TGTGCCAGCAGCTTAAGACAGGGCCAAGAGACCCAGTACTTC. The encoded protein is CASSLRQGQETQYF.

The chain combines TRBV2 with TRBJ2-3, with D perhaps TRBD1 (5 bases). This CDR3 region has 13 residues. With 0 bases removed from V and 7 bases from J, the gap between germline ends came to 8 bases. The V gene's germline CDR1 is SNHLY and CDR2 FYNNEI. The CDR3 DNA follows: TGTGCCAGCAGTGAAGCGGGGCCTTATACGCAGTATTTT. This gives the protein CASSEAGPYTQYF.

The chain uses TRBV15 and TRBJ1-1; TRBD1 matches at 9 bases. The CDR3 is made up of 14 amino acids. Germline lookup yields CDR1 LNHNV and CDR2 YYDKDF (reference sequence). The V segment lost 3 bases and the J segment 5 bases; nucleotides outside the gene matches: 4. The CDR3 loop is CATSRDRGDTEAFF. The CDR3 DNA reads as TGTGCCACCAGCAGGGACAGGGGAGATACTGAAGCTTTCTTT.

The chain links TRBV7-2 to TRBJ2-3; TRBD1 is a possible D gene (7 bases). The V and J ends lost 2 bases and 7 bases respectively, with 13 bases between them. CDR1 SGHTA and CDR2 FQGNSA come from the germline V gene. The CDR3 runs 14 residues. This CDR3 reads CASSLKTRGHTQYF. The DNA of the CDR3 is TGTGCCAGCAGCTTAAAGACTAGGGGGCATACGCAGTATTTT.

This chain connects TRBV29-1 to TRBJ1-3; TRBD1 matches at 10 bases. This CDR3 has 17 amino acids. Germline trimming cut 4 bases from V and 0 bases from J; bases unmatched to any gene: 9. CDR1 is SQVTM and CDR2 is ANQGSEA in the germline V gene. The CDR3 nucleotides read TGCAGCGTTGTAGGGGGGACAGGGGTTTACTCTGGAAACACCATATATTTT. This codes for CSVVGGTGVYSGNTIYF.

The chain has TRBV25-1 and TRBJ1-1; 9 bases align to TRBD1. Germline CDR1 and CDR2: MGHDK and SYGVNS. This CDR3 has 15 amino acids. V trimming: 4 bases; J trimming: 4 bases; junction bases outside the gene matches: 7. Written as DNA, the CDR3 is TGTGCCAGCAGTGTTCCGGGACAGGGTGGCACTGAAGCTTTCTTT. It encodes CASSVPGQGGTEAFF. Supplemented by reference TRBV25-1 and TRBJ1-1, the full variable domain reads EADIYQTPRYLVIGTGKKITLECSQTMGHDKMYWYQQDPGMELHLIHYSYGVNSTEKGDLSSESTVSRIRTEHFPLTLESARPSHTSQYLCASSVPGQGGTEAFFGQGTRLTVV.

The chain carries TRBV25-1 and TRBJ2-3; a weak D match, TRBD1 (6 bases). The ends were cut back, 3 bases at V and 6 bases at J, with 25 bases in the middle. From germline, CDR1 is MGHDK and CDR2 SYGVNS. The CDR3 runs to 18 residues. CDR3 sequence: CASSEYPPGTPQGDTQYF. The CDR3, as DNA: TGTGCCAGCAGTGAGTACCCGCCCGGGACACCTCAGGGGGATACGCAGTATTTT.

This chain joins TRBV4-3 and TRBJ1-4; the D gene is possibly TRBD1 (6 bases). V dropped 0 bases and J dropped 8 bases, with 13 bases sitting between them. Germline V CDR1 and CDR2: LGHNA, YSLEER. The CDR3 is 15 residues long. The CDR3 coding sequence is TGCGCCAGCAGCCAAGAGCCCAGGGGAGACGAAAAACTGTTTTTT. This encodes CASSQEPRGDEKLFF.

The chain has TRBV19 and TRBJ1-3; unclear D gene. V was trimmed by 4 bases and J by 3 bases, leaving 10 bases between them. This CDR3 spans 14 amino acids. In germline, CDR1 is LNHDA, CDR2 SQIVND (reference sequence). In nucleotides, the CDR3 is TGTGCCAGTAGTACTGGCGCAGGTGGAAACACCATATATTTT. Translating it yields CASSTGAGGNTIYF.

The chain links TRBV6-1 to TRBJ2-3; no clear D. CDR1 is MNHNS and CDR2 is SASEGT in the germline V gene. The germline V and J ends were trimmed by 9 bases and 2 bases, with 9 bases remaining between them. The CDR3 length is 12 residues. CDR3 region: CASLGNTDTQYF. CDR3 DNA: TGTGCCAGTCTCGGTAACACAGATACGCAGTATTTT.

The chain carries TRBV6-1 and TRBJ2-1; TRBD2 might be the D (6 bases). V shed 9 bases and J shed 11 bases, with 20 bases lying between them. CDR3 length: 13 residues. Germline CDR1 and CDR2: MNHNS and SASEGT. In DNA, the CDR3 is TGTGCCAGTTTTTTGACCGCCCGGGGGAAGCAGTTCTTC. This codes for CASFLTARGKQFF.

The chain uses TRBV7-9 and TRBJ1-1, with TRBD1 as a possible D gene (6 bases). The CDR3 loop spans 15 amino acids. With 3 bases removed from V and 6 bases from J, the gap between germline ends came to 17 bases. In germline, CDR1 is SEHNR, CDR2 FQNEAQ (reference sequence). CDR3 loop: CASSLNLDSSPEAFF. The CDR3 DNA sequence: TGTGCCAGCAGCTTGAACTTGGACAGTTCACCTGAAGCTTTCTTT.

CDR3 amino acids: CASKEQGDYNEQFF. The CDR3 nucleotides are TGTGCCAGTAAGGAGCAGGGGGATTACAATGAGCAGTTCTTC. The rearrangement uses TRBV19 and TRBJ2-1; TRBD1 matches 7 bases. The CDR3 contains 14 residues. J gave up 4 bases and V 7 bases, and 7 bases lay outside the gene matches. Germline V CDR1 and CDR2: LNHDA, SQIVND (reference sequence).